A selection of T cell receptor beta chains follows, all from one sample in a study of T cell repertoires in cytomegalovirus infection. TCRdb analysed the reads with MiXCR anew, one entry per CDR3 protein. The sample records roughly 300,000 distinct CDR3 sequences, under 30% being singletons. Sequencing was performed on PBMCs. These receptors were obtained from a human donor in good health (CMV status not recorded). Some clones in this sample may be carry-over from other donors' samples. Each CDR3 is given with its conserved first and last residue. Each record gives: J gene, CDR3 length, clone size, V gene, CDR3 protein. Size values are once, few and many counts, or a class for expanded clones, and some rows have none.

>TRBJ1-2|12|.|TRBV12-3/TRBV12-4
CASSPGRDGYTF
>TRBJ2-1|16|.|TRBV11-2
CASSLDKGGAYNEQFF
>TRBJ2-5|14|large|TRBV7-9
CASSFGEGRKTQYF
>TRBJ2-1|16|.|TRBV15
CATSRDGLAGRNEQFF
>TRBJ2-6|18|.|TRBV7-9
CASSLAGTGSSGANVLTF
>TRBJ2-7|15|few|TRBV7-9
CASSRRRGGKDEQYF
>TRBJ2-4|14|many|TRBV7-2
CASSLRGTKNIQYF
>TRBJ2-7|14|.|TRBV28
CASSFFLAAGEQYF
>TRBJ2-5|15|many|TRBV7-2
CASSLSSGSQETQYF
>TRBJ1-2|14|many|TRBV19
CASSIGTGRLDYTF
>TRBJ2-7|13|many|TRBV7-2
CASSPSGGPEQYF
>TRBJ1-3|13|.|TRBV2
CASRQGTGNTIYF
>TRBJ1-1|13|many|TRBV7-2
CASSFGQHTEAFF
>TRBJ1-1|14|many|TRBV7-2
CASSLAWTNTEAFF
>TRBJ2-3|17|.|TRBV15
CATSRTDRGRSTDTQYF
>TRBJ2-3|15|.|TRBV7-2
CASSLVLGGTDTQYF
>TRBJ2-1|13|many|TRBV19
CASSGRVSNEQFF
>TRBJ2-1|15|.|TRBV7-9
CASSLRRGGLGEQFF
>TRBJ2-7|18|many|TRBV7-9
CASSLGKGGLAGSYEQYF
>TRBJ2-3|12|.|TRBV29-1
CSVSRLVDTQYF
>TRBJ1-5|12|many|TRBV7-8
CASSLEIEPQHF
>TRBJ2-1|15|few|TRBV15
CATSRGRTKDNEQFF
>TRBJ2-4|12|few|TRBV29-1
CSAKPGTNIQYF
>TRBJ1-6|13|few|TRBV12-3/TRBV12-4
CASSFIQNSPLHF
>TRBJ2-1|13|many|TRBV7-2
CASSLRLKPEQFF
>TRBJ2-1|15|few|TRBV3-1
CASSQDVAGRNEQFF
>TRBJ2-5|14|many|TRBV28
CASSRRGATTTQYF
>TRBJ2-3|15|medium-sized|TRBV7-2
CASSSTSGDGDTQYF
>TRBJ1-6|14|many|TRBV12-3/TRBV12-4
CASSFQGADSPLHF
>TRBJ2-1|16|.|TRBV11-2
CASSIRLAGTYNEQFF
>TRBJ2-7|16|.|TRBV3-1
CASSQALQGFLYEQYF
>TRBJ1-3|17|many|TRBV7-6
CASSLVGTMSSGNTIYF
>TRBJ2-4|17|.|TRBV11-2
CASSLRQGIGAKNIQYF
>TRBJ2-4|14|.|TRBV18
CASSPPLAGMVKYF
>TRBJ1-1|14|.|TRBV11-2
CASSASGQIVEAFF
>TRBJ2-1|14|few|TRBV7-3
CASSVASGINEQFF
>TRBJ2-2|17|.|TRBV20-1
CSARDITWATNTGELFF
>TRBJ2-4|12|few|TRBV20-1
CSARSPNGIQYF
>TRBJ1-5|14|few|TRBV7-9
CASSSGQGAQPQHF
>TRBJ2-1|20|few|TRBV4-3
CASSFRPGLAGQESYNEQFF
>TRBJ2-7|12|.|TRBV6-2/TRBV6-3
CASSRTFHEQYF
>TRBJ1-2|11|many|TRBV11-2
CASSYPFGYTF
>TRBJ2-1|17|.|TRBV11-2
CASSLGGRGLAGGEQFF
>TRBJ2-3|14|once|TRBV20-1
CSARIAGGTDTQYF
>TRBJ1-2|18|many|TRBV7-6
CASSLGQGGAGFGYGYTF
>TRBJ2-1|15|.|TRBV12-3/TRBV12-4
CASSFTLAGGPGQFF
>TRBJ2-7|12|few|TRBV6-6
CASRLAGDEQYF